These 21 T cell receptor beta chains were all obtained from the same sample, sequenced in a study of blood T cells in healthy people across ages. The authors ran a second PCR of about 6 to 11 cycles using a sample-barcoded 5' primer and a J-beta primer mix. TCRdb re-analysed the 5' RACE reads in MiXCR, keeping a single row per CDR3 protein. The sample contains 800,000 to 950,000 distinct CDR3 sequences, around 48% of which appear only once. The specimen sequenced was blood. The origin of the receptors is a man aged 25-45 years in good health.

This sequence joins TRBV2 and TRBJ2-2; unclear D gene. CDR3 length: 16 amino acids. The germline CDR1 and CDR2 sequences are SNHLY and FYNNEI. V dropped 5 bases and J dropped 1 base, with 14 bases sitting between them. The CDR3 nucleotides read TGTGCCAGCAGTCCAGAACGACTTAAGAACACCGGGGAGCTGTTTTTT. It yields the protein CASSPERLKNTGELFF.

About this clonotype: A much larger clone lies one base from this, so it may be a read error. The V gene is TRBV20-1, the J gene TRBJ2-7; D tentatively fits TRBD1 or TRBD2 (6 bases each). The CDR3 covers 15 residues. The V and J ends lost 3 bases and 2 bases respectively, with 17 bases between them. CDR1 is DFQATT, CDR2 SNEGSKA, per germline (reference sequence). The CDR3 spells CSASLAGGGPYEQYF. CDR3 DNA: TGCAGTGCTAGTCTGGCCGGGGGCGGCCCCTACGAGCAGTACTTC.

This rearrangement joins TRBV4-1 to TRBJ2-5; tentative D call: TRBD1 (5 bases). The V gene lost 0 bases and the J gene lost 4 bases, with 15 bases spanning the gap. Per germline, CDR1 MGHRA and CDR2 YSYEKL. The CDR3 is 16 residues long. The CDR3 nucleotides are TGCGCCAGCAGCCAAGATCACCAGGGATTGCGAGAGACCCAGTACTTC. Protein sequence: CASSQDHQGLRETQYF.

The DNA of the CDR3 is TGCAGTGCTAGATCTAGCCTGGAGGGAGATACGCAGTATTTT. This codes for CSARSSLEGDTQYF. The J gene is TRBJ2-3, the V gene TRBV20-1, with a possible D match to TRBD2 (6 bases). This CDR3 comprises 14 residues. Germline V CDR1 and CDR2: DFQATT, SNEGSKA (reference sequence). Between the trimmed V and J ends, which lost 2 bases and 5 bases, there was a span of 14 bases.

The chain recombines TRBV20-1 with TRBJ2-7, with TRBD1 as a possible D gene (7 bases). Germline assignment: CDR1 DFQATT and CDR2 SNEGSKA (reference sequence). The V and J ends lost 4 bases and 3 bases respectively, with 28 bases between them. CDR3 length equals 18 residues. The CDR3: CSANFRTGGTARSYEQYF. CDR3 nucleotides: TGCAGTGCTAACTTCCGGACAGGAGGGACGGCCCGTAGCTACGAGCAGTACTTC.

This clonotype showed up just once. In DNA, the CDR3 is TGTGCCAGCAGTTCCCCTCTTCTTTCTGTGCAGTATTTT. Its translation: CASSSPLLSVQYF. V and J are TRBV6-6 and TRBJ2-3; D unresolved. CDR1 and CDR2 (germline): MNHNY, SVGAGI (reference sequence). V was pared by 4 bases and J by 11 bases, with 16 bases between. This CDR3 contains 13 residues.

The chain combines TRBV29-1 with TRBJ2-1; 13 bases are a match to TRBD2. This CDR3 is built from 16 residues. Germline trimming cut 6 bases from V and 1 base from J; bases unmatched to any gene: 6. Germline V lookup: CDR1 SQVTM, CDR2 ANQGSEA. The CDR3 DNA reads TGCAGCGTCCCAGGGACTAGCGGGGTATCCTACAATGAGCAGTTCTTC. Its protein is CSVPGTSGVSYNEQFF.

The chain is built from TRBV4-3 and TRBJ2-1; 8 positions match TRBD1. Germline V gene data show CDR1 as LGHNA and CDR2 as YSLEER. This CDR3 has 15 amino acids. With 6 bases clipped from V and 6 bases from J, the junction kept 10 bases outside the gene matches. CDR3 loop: CASRVSDRVGNEQFF. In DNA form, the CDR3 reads TGCGCCAGCAGGGTGTCGGACAGGGTTGGCAATGAGCAGTTCTTC.

The CDR3 sequence is CASSYLPGGGEKLFF. The CDR3 DNA reads TGTGCCAGCAGTTACTTGCCGGGAGGGGGTGAAAAACTGTTTTTT. The rearrangement uses TRBV6-5 and TRBJ1-4, with a tentative D call TRBD1 (6 bases). Looked up from germline, CDR1 is MNHEY and CDR2 is SVGAGI. There are 15 residues in the CDR3. V was cut by 1 base and J by 7 bases, with 13 bases left in between.

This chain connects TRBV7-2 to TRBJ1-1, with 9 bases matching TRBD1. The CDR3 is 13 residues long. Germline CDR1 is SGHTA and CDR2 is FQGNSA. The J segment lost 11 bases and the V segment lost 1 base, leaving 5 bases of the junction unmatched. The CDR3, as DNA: TGTGCCAGCAGCTTAGGGACAGGGGAACGTGCTTTCTTT. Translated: CASSLGTGERAFF.

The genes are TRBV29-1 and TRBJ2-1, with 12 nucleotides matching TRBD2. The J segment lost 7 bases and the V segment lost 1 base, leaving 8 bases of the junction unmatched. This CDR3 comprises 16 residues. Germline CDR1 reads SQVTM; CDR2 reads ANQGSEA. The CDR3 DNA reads TGCAGCGTTGAAGGGGCCCTAGCGGGGGGGCGGAATGAGCAGTTCTTC. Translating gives CSVEGALAGGRNEQFF.

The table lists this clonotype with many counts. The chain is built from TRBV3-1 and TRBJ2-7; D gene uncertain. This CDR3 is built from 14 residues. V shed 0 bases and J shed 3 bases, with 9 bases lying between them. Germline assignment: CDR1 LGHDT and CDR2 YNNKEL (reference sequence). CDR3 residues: CASSQDKGNYEQYF. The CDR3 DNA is TGTGCCAGCAGCCAAGATAAAGGGAACTACGAGCAGTACTTC.

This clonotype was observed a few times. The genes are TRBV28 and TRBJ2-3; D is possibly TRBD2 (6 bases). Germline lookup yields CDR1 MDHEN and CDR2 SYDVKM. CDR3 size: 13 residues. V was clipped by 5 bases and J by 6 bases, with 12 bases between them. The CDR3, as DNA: TGTGCCAGCAGTACGGCGGGGCGGGATACGCAGTATTTT. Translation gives CASSTAGRDTQYF.

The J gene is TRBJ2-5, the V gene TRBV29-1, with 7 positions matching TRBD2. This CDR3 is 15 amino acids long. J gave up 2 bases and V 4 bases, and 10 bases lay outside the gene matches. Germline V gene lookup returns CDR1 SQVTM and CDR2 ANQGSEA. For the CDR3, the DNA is TGCAGCGTTGCCTCGGGGGGTAGTCCTCAAGAGACCCAGTACTTC. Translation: CSVASGGSPQETQYF.

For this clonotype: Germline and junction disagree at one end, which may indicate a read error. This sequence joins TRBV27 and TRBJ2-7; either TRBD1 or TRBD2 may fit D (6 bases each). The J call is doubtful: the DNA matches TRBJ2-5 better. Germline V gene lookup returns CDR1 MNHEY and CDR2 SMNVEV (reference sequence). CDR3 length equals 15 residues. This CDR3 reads CASSLLGGPGETQYF. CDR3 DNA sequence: TGCGCCAGCAGTTTACTAGGGGGGCCAGGCGAGACCCAGTACTTC.

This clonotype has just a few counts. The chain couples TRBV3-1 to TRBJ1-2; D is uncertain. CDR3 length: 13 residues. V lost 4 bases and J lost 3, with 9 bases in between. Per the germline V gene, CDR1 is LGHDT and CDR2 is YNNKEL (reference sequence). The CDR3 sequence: CASSRGNHYGYTF. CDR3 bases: TGTGCCAGCAGCCGAGGGAATCACTATGGCTACACCTTC.

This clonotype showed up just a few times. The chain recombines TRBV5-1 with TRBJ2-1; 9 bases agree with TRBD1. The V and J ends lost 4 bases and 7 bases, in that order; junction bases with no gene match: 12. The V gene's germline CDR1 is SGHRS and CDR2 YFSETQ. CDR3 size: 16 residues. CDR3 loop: CASSLYGTGSFNEQFF. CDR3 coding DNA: TGCGCCAGCAGCCTATACGGGACAGGGTCTTTTAATGAGCAGTTCTTC.

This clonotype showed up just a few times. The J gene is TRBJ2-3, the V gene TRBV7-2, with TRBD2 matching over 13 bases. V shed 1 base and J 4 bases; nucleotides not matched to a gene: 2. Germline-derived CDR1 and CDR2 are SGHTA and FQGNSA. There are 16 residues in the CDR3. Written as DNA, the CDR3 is TGTGCCAGCAGCTTAGGGGGACTAGCGGGGTCAGATACGCAGTATTTT. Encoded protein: CASSLGGLAGSDTQYF. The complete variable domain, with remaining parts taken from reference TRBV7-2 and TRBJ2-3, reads GAGVSQSPSNKVTEKGKDVELRCDPISGHTALYWYRQSLGQGLEFLIYFQGNSAPDKSGLPSDRFSAERTGGSVSTLTIQRTQQEDSAVYLCASSLGGLAGSDTQYFGPGTRLTVL.

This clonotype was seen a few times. CDR3 loop: CSVRPSFYEQYF. The CDR3 DNA reads TGCAGCGTTAGACCTAGCTTTTACGAGCAGTACTTC. V gene TRBV29-1 combines with J gene TRBJ2-7, with a possible D match to TRBD2 (5 bases). Trimming pared 5 bases from V and 4 bases from J, leaving 12 bases between. The CDR3 spans 12 residues. In germline, CDR1 is SQVTM, CDR2 ANQGSEA.

DNA for the CDR3: TGTGCCATCAGTGAGGGACTAGCGGGCAATGAGCAGTTCTTC. This translates into CAISEGLAGNEQFF. The J gene is TRBJ2-1, the V gene TRBV10-3, with 11 bases aligning to TRBD2. Germline V lookup: CDR1 ENHRY, CDR2 SYGVKD. The length of the CDR3 is 14 residues. V dropped 2 bases and J dropped 6; count of bases not matched to a gene: 0.

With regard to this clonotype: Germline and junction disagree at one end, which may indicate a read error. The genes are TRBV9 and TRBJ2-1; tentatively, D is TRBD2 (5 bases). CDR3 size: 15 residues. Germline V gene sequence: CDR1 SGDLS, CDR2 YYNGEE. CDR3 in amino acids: CACSVESNRRGEQFF. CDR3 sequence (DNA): TGTGCCTGCAGCGTAGAGTCGAATAGACGGGGTGAGCAGTTCTTC.